A selection of T cell receptor beta chains follows, all from one sample in a study of cytomegalovirus exposure and HLA in healthy donors. Profiling relied on immunoSEQ multiplex PCR, and the TCRdb table lists in-frame clones only, not all of them. The table lists about 200,000 clones, 75% to 90% of them singletons, with 4.5% to 7% in the top ten. Sequences were obtained from PBMCs. These receptors came from a woman in her late teens or twenties in good health and CMV-seronegative. CDR3s include the opening cysteine and the closing phenylalanine or tryptophan. D genes are given only for firm matches. Clone size, where shown, is once, few, many, or a class for clones that have expanded.

.,.,TRBV6-5,TRBJ2-7,CASSYSGGRYEQYF,TGTGCCAGCAGTTACTCAGGGGGGCGATACGAGCAGTACTTC
many,.,TRBV5-4,TRBJ2-3,CASSRPLDWDTQYF,TGTGCCAGCAGCCGACCATTGGATTGGGATACGCAGTATTTT
few,TRBD1,TRBV15,TRBJ1-2,CATSQYRGGGYTF,TGTGCCACCAGCCAATACAGGGGCGGTGGCTACACCTTC
.,TRBD1,TRBV15,TRBJ2-2,CATSETGDYTGELFF,TGTGCCACCAGCGAGACAGGGGACTACACCGGGGAGCTGTTTTTT
.,.,TRBV4-2,TRBJ2-2,CASSPGLNTGELFF,TGTGCCAGCAGCCCGGGACTCAACACCGGGGAGCTGTTTTTT
.,.,TRBV2,TRBJ1-1,CASRPDRTTEAFF,TGTGCCAGCAGGCCCGACAGAACGACTGAAGCTTTCTTT
.,.,TRBV7-2,TRBJ1-1,CASSPARGGGAFF,TGTGCCAGCAGCCCGGCTCGGGGAGGGGGGGCTTTCTTT
.,.,TRBV18,TRBJ2-5,CASSPTEGETQYF,TGTGCCAGCTCACCCACGGAGGGGGAGACCCAGTACTTC
.,.,TRBV19,TRBJ1-2,CASSQGLSYGYTF,TGTGCCAGTAGCCAGGGACTGAGCTATGGCTACACCTTC
.,.,TRBV4-1,TRBJ1-2,CASSQEAGVRGYTF,TGCGCCAGCAGCCAAGAAGCGGGGGTACGTGGCTACACCTTC
.,.,TRBV9,TRBJ2-1,CASSVGSYNEQFF,TGTGCCAGCAGCGTAGGCAGCTACAATGAGCAGTTCTTC
.,.,TRBV11-2,TRBJ2-5,CASSLDLGYSQETQYF,TGTGCCAGCAGCTTAGATCTCGGGTACAGCCAAGAGACCCAGTACTTC
.,.,TRBV2,TRBJ1-2,CASSDQPNYGYTF,TGTGCCAGCAGTGACCAACCCAACTATGGCTACACCTTC
.,TRBD2,TRBV10-3,TRBJ2-1,CAIGASGSGKQFF,TGTGCCATCGGGGCTAGCGGGAGCGGTAAGCAGTTCTTC
.,.,TRBV4-1,TRBJ2-1,CASSQAGSYNEQFF,TGCGCCAGCAGCCAAGCGGGGTCCTACAATGAGCAGTTCTTC
few,.,TRBV7-2,TRBJ2-5,CASSLVRGLGETQYF,TGTGCCAGCAGCTTAGTCAGGGGCTTAGGGGAGACCCAGTACTTC
.,.,TRBV30,TRBJ1-1,CAWSDGVGTEAFF,TGTGCCTGGAGTGACGGTGTGGGCACTGAAGCTTTCTTT
few,TRBD1,TRBV2,TRBJ2-5,CASRDRGETQYF,TGTGCCAGCAGGGACAGGGGAGAGACCCAGTACTTC
.,.,TRBV5-8,TRBJ2-5,CASSSRRETQYF,TGTGCCAGCAGCTCCCGACGGGAGACCCAGTACTTC
.,TRBD2,TRBV5-1,TRBJ2-3,CASSLEGSGRVDTQYF,TGCGCCAGCAGCTTGGAAGGGAGCGGGAGGGTTGATACGCAGTATTTT
.,.,TRBV2,TRBJ2-7,CASSELTGTYEQYF,TGTGCCAGCAGTGAGTTGACAGGTACCTACGAGCAGTACTTC
.,.,TRBV5-6,TRBJ1-6,CASRLWGRPDSPLHF,TGTGCCAGCAGATTGTGGGGCCGACCGGATTCACCCCTCCACTTT
.,.,TRBV6-5,TRBJ1-2,CASSYSNQGLHYGYTF,TGTGCCAGCAGTTACTCTAACCAGGGACTCCACTATGGCTACACCTTC
.,TRBD1,TRBV11-2,TRBJ2-7,CASSLGQGANEQYF,TGTGCCAGCAGCTTAGGACAGGGGGCAAACGAGCAGTACTTC
.,.,TRBV7-3,TRBJ2-3,CASSSTLMDTQYF,TGTGCCAGCAGCTCCACCTTGATGGATACGCAGTATTTT
.,.,TRBV6-1,TRBJ2-7,CASRRLSSYEQYF,TGTGCCAGCCGGAGGTTAAGTTCCTACGAGCAGTACTTC
.,.,TRBV30,TRBJ2-1,CAGGYNEQFF,TGTGCCGGGGGATACAATGAGCAGTTCTTC
.,TRBD2,TRBV4-2,TRBJ2-7,CASSLGTSLYEQYF,TGTGCCAGCAGCCTCGGGACTAGTCTCTACGAGCAGTACTTC
.,TRBD1,TRBV28,TRBJ2-7,CASSQTLGQNSYEQYF,TGTGCCAGCAGCCAGACACTGGGACAGAACTCCTACGAGCAGTACTTC
.,TRBD1,TRBV29-1,TRBJ1-3,CSTLYRGSSGNTIYF,TGCAGCACGTTATACAGGGGTAGTTCTGGAAACACCATATATTTT
many,.,TRBV27,TRBJ1-5,CASRFTGNSVNQPQHF,TGTGCCAGCAGATTTACCGGGAATTCGGTAAATCAGCCCCAGCATTTT
.,TRBD2,TRBV5-6,TRBJ2-5,CASSPLVAGGPAQHF,TGTGCCAGCAGCCCGTTAGTGGCGGGGGGGCCCGCTCAACACTTC
.,TRBD2,TRBV5-1,TRBJ2-5,CASSPLAGGQETQYF,TGCGCCAGCAGCCCCCTAGCGGGAGGGCAAGAGACCCAGTACTTC
.,.,TRBV5-1,TRBJ2-1,CASSLAYRGRSYNEQFF,TGCGCCAGCAGCTTGGCCTATCGGGGCAGAAGTTACAATGAGCAGTTCTTC
.,TRBD1,TRBV7-9,TRBJ1-1,CASSYRQGRTEAFF,TGTGCCAGCAGCTACCGACAGGGGAGAACTGAAGCTTTCTTT
.,.,TRBV5-4,TRBJ2-1,CASSLERADEQFF,TGTGCCAGCAGCTTGGAGAGGGCGGATGAGCAGTTCTTC
.,.,TRBV29-1,TRBJ1-3,CSVVEAGNTIYF,TGCAGCGTTGTAGAGGCTGGAAACACCATATATTTT
once,TRBD2,TRBV27,TRBJ2-1,CASSLLSLADYNEQFF,TGTGCCAGCAGTTTGTTGTCGCTAGCGGACTACAATGAGCAGTTCTTC
.,.,TRBV9,TRBJ2-1,CASSVATGTPGSYNEQFF,TGTGCCAGCAGCGTAGCTACAGGGACCCCTGGCTCCTACAATGAGCAGTTCTTC
.,.,TRBV10-3,TRBJ1-6,CAARTEIGNSPLHF,TGTGCCGCCCGGACGGAGATTGGAAATTCACCCCTCCACTTT
once,.,TRBV2,TRBJ2-1,CASSDTYRYNEQFF,TGTGCCAGCAGCGACACCTATAGATACAATGAGCAGTTCTTC
.,.,TRBV6-5,TRBJ2-1,CASRTYSGGFEQFF,TGTGCCAGCAGAACTTATAGTGGGGGTTTTGAGCAGTTCTTC
.,.,TRBV7-7,TRBJ1-1,CASSPPEQENTEAFF,TGTGCCAGCAGCCCCCCCGAACAGGAGAACACTGAAGCTTTCTTT
.,.,TRBV9,TRBJ2-7,CASSVGDHGPYEQYF,TGTGCCAGCAGCGTAGGGGACCACGGACCCTACGAGCAGTACTTC
.,.,TRBV29-1,TRBJ2-7,CSVESSDSYEQYF,TGCAGCGTTGAGTCCAGCGACTCCTACGAGCAGTACTTC
.,.,TRBV29-1,TRBJ2-1,CSVVRLGNEQFF,TGCAGCGTTGTCCGCCTGGGGAATGAGCAGTTCTTC
once,.,TRBV2,TRBJ2-2,CASSETRNTGELFF,TGTGCCAGCAGTGAGACTAGGAACACCGGGGAGCTGTTTTTT
.,TRBD2,TRBV9,TRBJ2-7,CASSENPGTSATYEQYF,TGTGCCAGCAGCGAGAATCCCGGGACTAGCGCAACCTACGAGCAGTACTTC
.,TRBD2,TRBV13,TRBJ2-2,CASSPLTPGLDNTGELFF,TGTGCCAGCAGCCCATTAACCCCGGGACTAGATAACACCGGGGAGCTGTTTTTT
.,TRBD1,TRBV6-1,TRBJ1-5,CASSERGTGGQQPQHF,TGTGCCAGCAGTGAAAGAGGGACAGGGGGCCAACAGCCCCAGCATTTT
.,.,TRBV30,TRBJ2-5,CAWRRDGQETQYF,TGTGCCTGGAGAAGGGACGGCCAAGAGACCCAGTACTTC
few,.,TRBV15,TRBJ2-7,CATRDTLTYEQYF,TGTGCCACCAGGGACACCCTAACCTACGAGCAGTACTTC
.,.,TRBV9,TRBJ2-2,CASSGGLSGRNTGELFF,TGTGCCAGCAGCGGCGGACTTTCAGGGAGAAACACCGGGGAGCTGTTTTTT
.,TRBD2,TRBV5-1,TRBJ2-7,CASSPGLAGVEQYF,TGCGCCAGCAGCCCCGGGCTAGCGGGAGTCGAGCAGTACTTC
.,.,TRBV7-3,TRBJ2-7,CASSLGAGADEQYF,TGTGCCAGCAGCTTAGGGGCAGGGGCGGACGAGCAGTACTTC